The 19 T cell receptor beta chains below all came from one sample that was sequenced in a study of blood T cell repertoires in COVID-19. Data came from immunoSEQ multiplex PCR; TCRdb stores just in-frame clones and leaves some out. Among 300,000 or so clones listed, roughly 84% were seen once. Sample: PBMCs or T cells enriched from blood (not recorded which). All receptors derive from a woman aged 25 to 39 who had recovered from COVID-19.

In its sample, this clone was seen once. The rearrangement joins TRBV19 to TRBJ2-7, with 8 bases matching TRBD1. The CDR3 has 15 amino acids. The V gene end was trimmed by 5 bases and the J gene end by 4 bases; junction bases not matched to a gene: 10. Germline V gene lookup returns CDR1 LNHDA and CDR2 SQIVND (reference sequence). The CDR3 sequence: CASSPRTGINYEQYF. In nucleotides, the CDR3 is TGTGCCAGTAGTCCCCGGACAGGGATTAATTACGAGCAGTACTTC. Full variable domain (rest looked up from reference TRBV19 and TRBJ2-7): DGGITQSPKYLFRKEGQNVTLSCEQNLNHDAMYWYRQDPGQGLRLIYYSQIVNDFQKGDIAEGYSVSREKKESFPLTVTSAQKNPTAFYLCASSPRTGINYEQYFGPGTRLTVT.

The CDR3 bases are TGCGCCAGCAGTCGTTCCGGGACAGATAATCAGCCCCAGCATTTT. Its translation: CASSRSGTDNQPQHF. The rearrangement joins TRBV4-3 to TRBJ1-5; 7 positions match TRBD1. Looked up from germline, CDR1 is LGHNA and CDR2 is YSLEER. The CDR3 runs 15 residues. The J segment lost 4 bases and the V segment lost 6 bases, leaving 9 bases of the junction unmatched.

The chain is built from TRBV30 and TRBJ1-6; 8 nucleotides agree with TRBD1. This CDR3 has 18 amino acids. Germline V CDR1 and CDR2: GTSNPN, SVGIG (reference sequence). The ends lost 1 base at V and 7 bases at J; junction bases unmatched: 15. The CDR3 loop is CAWSAQAHRTGMNSPLHF. The CDR3 DNA reads TGTGCCTGGAGTGCACAGGCCCATCGGACAGGGATGAATTCACCCCTCCACTTT.

The chain recombines TRBV5-1 with TRBJ2-2; D is undetermined. The germline V gene has CDR1 SGHRS and CDR2 YFSETQ. V was trimmed by 0 bases and J by 6 bases, leaving 12 bases between them. This CDR3 is built from 15 residues. Written as DNA, the CDR3 is TGCGCCAGCAGCTTGGTGGCAGGTCCCCCCGGGGAGCTGTTTTTT. It codes for CASSLVAGPPGELFF.

The chain carries TRBV10-3 and TRBJ1-1, with 9 bases identical to TRBD1. Germline V gene data show CDR1 as ENHRY and CDR2 as SYGVKD. This CDR3 region has 14 residues. J lost 4 bases, V lost 6 bases, and 6 bases had no gene match. The CDR3 spells CAISRQGGITEAFF. The CDR3, as DNA: TGTGCCATCAGCCGACAGGGGGGGATCACTGAAGCTTTCTTT.

The chain has TRBV3-1 (or the pseudogene TRBV3-2) and TRBJ2-3; a possible D gene is TRBD2 (5 bases). Germline V gene data show CDR1 as LGHDT and CDR2 as YNNKEL (reference sequence). With 1 base removed from V and 1 base from J, the gap between germline ends came to 15 bases. The CDR3 loop spans 17 amino acids. CDR3 DNA: TGTGCCAGCAGCCAAGCGACTGAATCGGACTGCACAGATACGCAGTATTTT. Residues: CASSQATESDCTDTQYF.

V and J are TRBV7-2 and TRBJ1-2, with 8 bases fitting TRBD1. In germline, CDR1 is SGHTA, CDR2 FQGNSA. After removal of 7 bases from V and 3 bases from J, the junction contained 13 bases not matched to a gene. The CDR3 totals 16 residues. CDR3 nucleotide sequence: TGTGCCAGCACCCCCGGGGACAGGAACGACGACTATGGCTACACCTTC. It is translated as CASTPGDRNDDYGYTF. Full variable domain (rest looked up from reference TRBV7-2 and TRBJ1-2): GAGVSQSPSNKVTEKGKDVELRCDPISGHTALYWYRQSLGQGLEFLIYFQGNSAPDKSGLPSDRFSAERTGGSVSTLTIQRTQQEDSAVYLCASTPGDRNDDYGYTFGSGTRLTVV.

This clone was recorded a few times. The chain is built from TRBV7-9 and TRBJ1-4; no definite D call. V was shortened by 1 base and J by 8 bases, with 14 bases between the two germline ends. CDR1 is SEHNR and CDR2 is FQNEAQ in the germline V gene (reference sequence). The CDR3 spans 15 residues. The CDR3 is CASSLVSGFGEKLFF. CDR3 coding DNA: TGTGCCAGCAGCTTAGTTTCGGGGTTTGGGGAAAAACTGTTTTTT.

The chain combines TRBV6-5 with TRBJ2-1; D uncertain. The germline V gene encodes CDR1 MNHEY and CDR2 SVGAGI. The CDR3 is 16 amino acids. The ends were cut back, 4 bases at V and 8 bases at J, with 21 bases in the middle. The CDR3 DNA follows: TGTGCCAGCAGTTTCCGTAAATTTGGTGGTACTGATGAGCAGTTCTTC. It encodes CASSFRKFGGTDEQFF.

V is TRBV30 and J is TRBJ2-2; the D is unclear. Trimming took 3 bases from V and 1 from J, leaving 18 bases between them. This CDR3 is 17 amino acids long. Per germline, CDR1 GTSNPN and CDR2 SVGIG (reference sequence). The DNA of the CDR3 is TGTGCCTGGAGATATCCCGTCATGTCGGGGAACACCGGGGAGCTGTTTTTT. Encoded protein: CAWRYPVMSGNTGELFF.

The J gene is TRBJ2-5, the V gene TRBV29-1; D is unclear. The CDR3 is 13 residues long. Trimming shortened V by 4 bases and J by 0 bases, and 9 bases separated the two germline ends. Germline-derived CDR1 and CDR2 are SQVTM and ANQGSEA. The CDR3: CSVADIYQETQYF. The CDR3 DNA reads TGCAGCGTTGCTGACATATACCAAGAGACCCAGTACTTC.

This chain connects TRBV27 to TRBJ2-1; D possibly corresponds to TRBD2 (7 bases). The CDR3 has 16 residues. From germline, CDR1 is MNHEY and CDR2 SMNVEV (reference sequence). The germline V and J ends were trimmed by 5 bases and 3 bases, with 17 bases remaining between them. The CDR3 sequence is CASSPGLGGFYNEQFF. In nucleotides, the CDR3 is TGTGCCAGCAGTCCCGGACTAGGGGGATTCTACAATGAGCAGTTCTTC.

This clone was counted a single time. V usage is TRBV7-2 and J usage is TRBJ2-1; 8 bases are a match to TRBD1. Germline CDR1 is SGHTA and CDR2 is FQGNSA. V gave up 5 bases and J gave up 1 base; unmatched junction bases: 10. The CDR3 is made up of 17 amino acids. CDR3 in amino acids: CASSRRTGSTSYNEQFF. CDR3 in DNA: TGTGCCAGCAGCAGACGGACAGGGTCTACTTCCTACAATGAGCAGTTCTTC.

The chain carries TRBV2 and TRBJ1-1; the D gene is possibly TRBD1 (5 bases). From germline, CDR1 is SNHLY and CDR2 FYNNEI. V was shortened by 3 bases and J by 2 bases, with 7 bases between the two germline ends. CDR3 size: 13 residues. The CDR3 here is CASSDRVNTEAFF. The CDR3 nucleotides are TGTGCCAGCAGTGACAGGGTAAACACTGAAGCTTTCTTT.

This chain joins TRBV15 and TRBJ1-1, with 9 bases matching TRBD1. V was pared by 3 bases and J by 1 base, with 3 bases of the junction left unmatched. There are 15 residues in the CDR3. Germline V gene sequence: CDR1 LNHNV, CDR2 YYDKDF (reference sequence). The CDR3 bases are TGTGCCACCAGCAGGGACAGGGGACAGAACACTGAAGCTTTCTTT. Its translation is CATSRDRGQNTEAFF.

This chain links TRBV20-1 with TRBJ1-4; D not resolved. Trimming cost V 5 bases and J 10 bases, with 11 bases left between them. The CDR3 totals 11 residues. CDR1 DFQATT and CDR2 SNEGSKA come from the germline V gene (reference sequence). The chain's CDR3 is CSAPTSGKLFF. In DNA form, the CDR3 reads TGCAGTGCTCCAACTTCCGGAAAACTGTTTTTT.

The chain joins TRBV5-1 to TRBJ2-1; 10 nucleotides match TRBD1. Germline values: CDR1 SGHRS, CDR2 YFSETQ. V dropped 4 bases and J dropped 5; count of bases not matched to a gene: 6. The CDR3 is 15 amino acids. The CDR3 DNA is TGCGCCAGCAGCGGAGGGACAGGGGCCCACAATGAGCAGTTCTTC. Residues: CASSGGTGAHNEQFF.

The chain links TRBV30 to TRBJ1-2; 9 bases map to TRBD1. Germline CDR1 is GTSNPN and CDR2 is SVGIG (reference sequence). V lost 3 bases, J lost 4 bases, and 6 bases stayed unmatched. The length of the CDR3 is 14 residues. The chain's CDR3 is CAWRWPGQGYGYTF. The CDR3 nucleotides are TGTGCCTGGAGGTGGCCGGGACAGGGCTATGGCTACACCTTC.

This clone was seen just once. The V and J genes are TRBV7-2 and TRBJ2-3; D is perhaps TRBD2 (5 bases). V lost 1 base, J lost 4 bases, and 9 bases lay in between. CDR3 size: 14 residues. CDR1 SGHTA and CDR2 FQGNSA come from the germline V gene. DNA of the CDR3: TGTGCCAGCAGCTTAGAATGGACTTCAGATACGCAGTATTTT. Encoded protein: CASSLEWTSDTQYF.